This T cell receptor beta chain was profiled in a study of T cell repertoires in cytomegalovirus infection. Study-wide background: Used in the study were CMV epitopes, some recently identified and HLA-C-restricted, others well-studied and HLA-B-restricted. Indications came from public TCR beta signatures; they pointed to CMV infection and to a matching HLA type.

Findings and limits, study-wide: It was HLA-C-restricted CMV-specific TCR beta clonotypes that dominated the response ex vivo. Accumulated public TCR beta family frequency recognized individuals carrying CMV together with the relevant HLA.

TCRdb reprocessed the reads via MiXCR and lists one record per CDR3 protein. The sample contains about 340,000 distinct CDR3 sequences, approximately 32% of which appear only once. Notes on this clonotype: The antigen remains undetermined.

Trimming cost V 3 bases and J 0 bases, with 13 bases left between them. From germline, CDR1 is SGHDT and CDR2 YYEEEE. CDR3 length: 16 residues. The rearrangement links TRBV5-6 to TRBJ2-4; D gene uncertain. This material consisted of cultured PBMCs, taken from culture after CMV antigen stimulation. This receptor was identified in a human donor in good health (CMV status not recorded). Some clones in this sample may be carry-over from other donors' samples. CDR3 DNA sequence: TGTGCCAGCAGCTCCCCGACTGCGCTAGCCAAAAACATTCAGTACTTC. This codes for CASSSPTALAKNIQYF.